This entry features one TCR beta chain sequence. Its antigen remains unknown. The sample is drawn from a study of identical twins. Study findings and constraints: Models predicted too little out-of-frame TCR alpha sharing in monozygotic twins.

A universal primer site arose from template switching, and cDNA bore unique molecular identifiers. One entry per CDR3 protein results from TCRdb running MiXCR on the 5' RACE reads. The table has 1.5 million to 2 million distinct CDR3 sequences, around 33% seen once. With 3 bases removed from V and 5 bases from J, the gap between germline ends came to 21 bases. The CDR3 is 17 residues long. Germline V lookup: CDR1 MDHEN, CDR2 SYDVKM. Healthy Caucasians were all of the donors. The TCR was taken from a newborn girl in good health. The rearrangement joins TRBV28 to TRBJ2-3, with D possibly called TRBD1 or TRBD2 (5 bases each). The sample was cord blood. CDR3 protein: CASSFQSRGIDRDTQYF. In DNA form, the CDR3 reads TGTGCCAGCAGTTTCCAGTCCCGGGGCATAGATCGAGATACGCAGTATTTT.